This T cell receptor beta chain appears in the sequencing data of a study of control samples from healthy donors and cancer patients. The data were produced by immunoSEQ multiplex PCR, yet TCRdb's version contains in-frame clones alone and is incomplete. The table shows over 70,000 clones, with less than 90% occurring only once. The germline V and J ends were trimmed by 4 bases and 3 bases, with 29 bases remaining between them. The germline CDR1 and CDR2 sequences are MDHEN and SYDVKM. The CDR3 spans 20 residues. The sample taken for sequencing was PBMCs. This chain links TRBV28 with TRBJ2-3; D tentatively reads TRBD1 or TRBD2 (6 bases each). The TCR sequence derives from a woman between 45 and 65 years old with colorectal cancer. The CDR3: CASSSVTGGVRHKKTDTQYF. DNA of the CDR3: TGTGCCAGCAGTTCAGTGACAGGAGGGGTCAGGCACAAAAAAACAGATACGCAGTATTTT.